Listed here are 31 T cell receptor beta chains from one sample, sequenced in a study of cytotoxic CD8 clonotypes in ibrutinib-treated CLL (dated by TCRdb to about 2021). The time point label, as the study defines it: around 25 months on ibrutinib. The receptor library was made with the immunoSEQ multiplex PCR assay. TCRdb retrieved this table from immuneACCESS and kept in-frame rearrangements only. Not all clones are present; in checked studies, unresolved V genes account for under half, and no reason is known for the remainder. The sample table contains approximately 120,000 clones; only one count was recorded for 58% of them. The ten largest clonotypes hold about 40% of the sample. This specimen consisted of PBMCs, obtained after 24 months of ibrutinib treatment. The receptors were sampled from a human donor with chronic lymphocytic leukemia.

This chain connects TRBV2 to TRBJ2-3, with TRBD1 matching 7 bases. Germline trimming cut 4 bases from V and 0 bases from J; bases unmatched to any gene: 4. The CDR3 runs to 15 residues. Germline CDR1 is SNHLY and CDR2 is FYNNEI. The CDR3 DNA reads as TGTGCCAGCAGTGGGGGACAGAAAAGCACAGATACGCAGTATTTT. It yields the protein CASSGGQKSTDTQYF. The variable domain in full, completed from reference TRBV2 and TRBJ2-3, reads EPEVTQTPSHQVTQMGQEVILRCVPISNHLYFYWYRQILGQKVEFLVSFYNNEISEKSEIFDDQFSVERPDGSNFTLKIRSTKLEDSAMYFCASSGGQKSTDTQYFGPGTRLTVL.

CDR3 bases: TGTGCCAGCAGTGCTGCGGGGGGTTCCTCCTACGAGCAGTACTTC. This translates into CASSAAGGSSYEQYF. The rearrangement joins TRBV6-1 to TRBJ2-7; TRBD2 matches 8 bases. Germline values: CDR1 MNHNS, CDR2 SASEGT. With 4 bases clipped from V and 0 bases from J, the junction kept 5 bases outside the gene matches. CDR3 size: 15 residues.

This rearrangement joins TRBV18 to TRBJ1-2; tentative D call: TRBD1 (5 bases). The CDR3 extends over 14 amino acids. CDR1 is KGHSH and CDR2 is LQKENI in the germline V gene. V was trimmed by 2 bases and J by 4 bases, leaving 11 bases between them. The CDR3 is CASSPGGGLYGYTF. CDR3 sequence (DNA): TGTGCCAGCTCACCAGGTGGGGGTCTCTATGGCTACACCTTC.

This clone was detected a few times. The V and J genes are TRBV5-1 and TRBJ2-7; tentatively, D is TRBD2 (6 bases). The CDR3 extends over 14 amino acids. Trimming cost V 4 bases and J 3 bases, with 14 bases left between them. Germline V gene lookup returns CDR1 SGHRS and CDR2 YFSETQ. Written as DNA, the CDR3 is TGCGCCAGCAGCCCTCCTCTGGGGGGCTACGAGCAGTACTTC. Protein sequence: CASSPPLGGYEQYF.

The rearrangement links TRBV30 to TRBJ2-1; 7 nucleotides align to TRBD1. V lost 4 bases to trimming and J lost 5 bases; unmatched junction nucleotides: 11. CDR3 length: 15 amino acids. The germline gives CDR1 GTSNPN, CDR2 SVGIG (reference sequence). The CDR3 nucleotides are TGTGCCTGGACGCCACAGGGGCGCGGTCACAATGAGCAGTTCTTC. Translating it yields CAWTPQGRGHNEQFF.

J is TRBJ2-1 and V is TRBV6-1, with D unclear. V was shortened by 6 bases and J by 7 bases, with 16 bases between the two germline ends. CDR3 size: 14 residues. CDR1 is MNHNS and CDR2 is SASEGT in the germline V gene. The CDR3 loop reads CASRNEYQVNEQFF. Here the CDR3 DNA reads TGTGCCAGCAGGAACGAATACCAGGTTAATGAGCAGTTCTTC.

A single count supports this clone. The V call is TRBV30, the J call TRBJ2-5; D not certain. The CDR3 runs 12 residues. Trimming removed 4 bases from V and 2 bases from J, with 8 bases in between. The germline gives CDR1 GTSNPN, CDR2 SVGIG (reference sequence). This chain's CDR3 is CAWTGQQETQYF. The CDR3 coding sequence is TGTGCCTGGACAGGCCAACAAGAGACCCAGTACTTC.

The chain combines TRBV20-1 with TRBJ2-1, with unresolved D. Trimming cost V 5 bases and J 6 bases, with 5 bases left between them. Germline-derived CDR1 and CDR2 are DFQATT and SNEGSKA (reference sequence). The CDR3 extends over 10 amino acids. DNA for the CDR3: TGCAGTGCTTGGGCCAATGAGCAGTTCTTC. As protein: CSAWANEQFF.

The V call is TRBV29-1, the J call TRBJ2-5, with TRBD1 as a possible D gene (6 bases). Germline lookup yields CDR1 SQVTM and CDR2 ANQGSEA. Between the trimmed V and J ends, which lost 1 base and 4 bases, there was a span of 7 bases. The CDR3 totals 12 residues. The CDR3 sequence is CSVEGRGETQYF. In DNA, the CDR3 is TGCAGCGTTGAAGGCAGGGGAGAGACCCAGTACTTC.

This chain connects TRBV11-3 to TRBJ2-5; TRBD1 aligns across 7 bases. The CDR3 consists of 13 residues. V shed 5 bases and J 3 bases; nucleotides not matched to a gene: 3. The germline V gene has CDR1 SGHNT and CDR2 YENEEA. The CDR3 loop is CASSAGGEETQYF. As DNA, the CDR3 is TGTGCCAGCAGCGCAGGGGGTGAAGAGACCCAGTACTTC. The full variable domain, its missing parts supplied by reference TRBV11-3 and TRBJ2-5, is EAGVVQSPRYKIIEKKQPVAFWCNPISGHNTLYWYLQNLGQGPELLIRYENEEAVDDSQLPKDRFSAERLKGVDSTLKIQPAELGDSAVYLCASSAGGEETQYFGPGTRLLVL.

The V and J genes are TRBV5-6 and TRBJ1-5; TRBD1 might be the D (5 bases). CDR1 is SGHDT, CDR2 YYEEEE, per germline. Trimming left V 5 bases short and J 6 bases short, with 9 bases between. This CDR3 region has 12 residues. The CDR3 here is CASSSGSQPQHF. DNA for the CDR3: TGTGCCAGCAGTTCAGGGAGTCAGCCCCAGCATTTT.

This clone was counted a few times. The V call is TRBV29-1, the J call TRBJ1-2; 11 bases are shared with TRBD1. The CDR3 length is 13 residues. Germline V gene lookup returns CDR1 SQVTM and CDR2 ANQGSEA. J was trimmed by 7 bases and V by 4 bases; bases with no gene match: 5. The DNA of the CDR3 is TGCAGCGTTGGGGGACAGGGGGTCGGTGGCTACACCTTC. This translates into CSVGGQGVGGYTF. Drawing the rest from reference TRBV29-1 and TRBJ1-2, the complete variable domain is SAVISQKPSRDICQRGTSLTIQCQVDSQVTMMFWYRQQPGQSLTLIATANQGSEATYESGFVIDKFPISRPNLTFSTLTVSNMSPEDSSIYLCSVGGQGVGGYTFGSGTRLTVV.

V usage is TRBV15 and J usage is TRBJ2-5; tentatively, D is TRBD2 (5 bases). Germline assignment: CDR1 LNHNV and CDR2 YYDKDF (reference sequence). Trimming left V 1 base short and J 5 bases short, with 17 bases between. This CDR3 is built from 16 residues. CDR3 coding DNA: TGTGCCACCAGCAGAGGTCGAGGGCAGGCTGCGGAGACCCAGTACTTC. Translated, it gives CATSRGRGQAAETQYF.

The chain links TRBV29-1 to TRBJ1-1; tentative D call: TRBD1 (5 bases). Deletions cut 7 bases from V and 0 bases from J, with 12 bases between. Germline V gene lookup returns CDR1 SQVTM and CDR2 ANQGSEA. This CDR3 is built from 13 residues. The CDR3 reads CSAAGQMNTEAFF. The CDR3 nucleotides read TGCAGCGCTGCGGGGCAGATGAACACTGAAGCTTTCTTT.

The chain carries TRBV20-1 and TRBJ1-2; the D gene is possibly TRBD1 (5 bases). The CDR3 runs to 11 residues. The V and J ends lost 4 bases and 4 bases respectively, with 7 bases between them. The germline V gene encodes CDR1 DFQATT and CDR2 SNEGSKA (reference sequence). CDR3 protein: CSATGTYGYTF. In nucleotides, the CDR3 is TGCAGTGCTACTGGGACCTATGGCTACACCTTC.

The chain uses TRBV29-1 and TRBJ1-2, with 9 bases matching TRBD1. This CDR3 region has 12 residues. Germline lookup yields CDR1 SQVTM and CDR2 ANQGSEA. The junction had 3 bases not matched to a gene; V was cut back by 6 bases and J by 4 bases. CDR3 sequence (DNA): TGCAGCGTGGGGACAGGGACCTATGGCTACACCTTC. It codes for CSVGTGTYGYTF.

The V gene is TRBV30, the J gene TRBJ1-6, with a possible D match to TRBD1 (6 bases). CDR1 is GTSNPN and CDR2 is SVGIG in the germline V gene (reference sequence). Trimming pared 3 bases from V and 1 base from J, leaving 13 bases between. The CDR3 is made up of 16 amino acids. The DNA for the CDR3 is TGTGCCTGGAGGGATAACAGGGTTTCCTATAATTCACCCCTCCACTTT. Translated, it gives CAWRDNRVSYNSPLHF.

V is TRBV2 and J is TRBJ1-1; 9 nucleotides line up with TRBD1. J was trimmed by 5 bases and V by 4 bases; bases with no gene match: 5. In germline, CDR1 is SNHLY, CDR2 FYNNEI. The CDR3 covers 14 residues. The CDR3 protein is CASSATGGRTEAFF. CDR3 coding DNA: TGTGCCAGCAGTGCGACAGGGGGAAGAACTGAAGCTTTCTTT.

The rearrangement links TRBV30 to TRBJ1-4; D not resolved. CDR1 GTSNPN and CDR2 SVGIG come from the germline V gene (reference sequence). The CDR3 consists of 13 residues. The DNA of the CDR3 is TGTGCATTGAGCCTGCAGATTAATGAAAAACTGTTTTTT. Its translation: CALSLQINEKLFF.

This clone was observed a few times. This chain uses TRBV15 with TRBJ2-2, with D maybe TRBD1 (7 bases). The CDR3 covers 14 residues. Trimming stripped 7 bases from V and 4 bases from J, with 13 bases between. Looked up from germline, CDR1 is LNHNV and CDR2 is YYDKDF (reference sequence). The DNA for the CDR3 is TGTGCCACCAAGGAGGGGGCATTCACCGGGGAGCTGTTTTTT. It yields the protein CATKEGAFTGELFF.

In nucleotides, the CDR3 is TGTGCCAGCAGCCCCGGACTAGCGGGGGGAAGGCGGCAGTTCTTC. It translates to CASSPGLAGGRRQFF. V is TRBV7-2 and J is TRBJ2-1; the match to TRBD2 covers 14 bases. With V trimmed by 5 bases and J by 12 bases, 9 bases remained unmatched. Germline loops: CDR1 SGHTA, CDR2 FQGNSA. The CDR3 covers 15 residues.

The CDR3 DNA follows: TGTGCCAGCAGCCCCACGGCTAGCGGGGTACATGAGCAGTTCTTC. Translating it yields CASSPTASGVHEQFF. The chain uses TRBV28 and TRBJ2-1; 9 nucleotides agree with TRBD2. The V gene end was trimmed by 6 bases and the J gene end by 8 bases; junction bases not matched to a gene: 11. The CDR3 loop spans 15 amino acids. The V gene's germline CDR1 is MDHEN and CDR2 SYDVKM.

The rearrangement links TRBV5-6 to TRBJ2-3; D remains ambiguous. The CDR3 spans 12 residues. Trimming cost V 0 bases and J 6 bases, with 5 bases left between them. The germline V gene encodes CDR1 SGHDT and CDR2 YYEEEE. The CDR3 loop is CASSLGLDTQYF. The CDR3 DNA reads TGTGCCAGCAGCTTGGGGTTGGATACGCAGTATTTT.

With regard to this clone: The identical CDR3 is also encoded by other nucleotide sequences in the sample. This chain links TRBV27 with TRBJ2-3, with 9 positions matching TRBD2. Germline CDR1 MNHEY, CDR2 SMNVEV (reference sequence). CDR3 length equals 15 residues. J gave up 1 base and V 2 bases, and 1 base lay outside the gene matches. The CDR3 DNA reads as TGTGCCAGCAGTTTAGGCGGGGGGGGCACAGATACGCAGTATTTT. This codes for CASSLGGGGTDTQYF.

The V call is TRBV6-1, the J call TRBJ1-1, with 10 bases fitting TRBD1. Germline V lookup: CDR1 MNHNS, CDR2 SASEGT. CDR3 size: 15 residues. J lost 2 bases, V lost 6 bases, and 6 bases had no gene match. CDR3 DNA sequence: TGTGCCAGCAGGCCACGGGACAGGGGAAACACTGAAGCTTTCTTT. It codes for CASRPRDRGNTEAFF.

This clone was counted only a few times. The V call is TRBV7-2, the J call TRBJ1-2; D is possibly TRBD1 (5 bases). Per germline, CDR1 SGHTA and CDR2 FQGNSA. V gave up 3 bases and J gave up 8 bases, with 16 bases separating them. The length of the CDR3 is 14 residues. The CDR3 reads CASSLGLVESGYTF. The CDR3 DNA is TGTGCCAGCAGCTTGGGACTGGTAGAGTCGGGCTACACCTTC.

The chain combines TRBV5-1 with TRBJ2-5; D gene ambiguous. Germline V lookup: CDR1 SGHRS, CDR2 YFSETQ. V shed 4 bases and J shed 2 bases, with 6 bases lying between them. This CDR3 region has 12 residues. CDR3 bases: TGCGCCAGCAGCACCCGACAAGAGACCCAGTACTTC. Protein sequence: CASSTRQETQYF.

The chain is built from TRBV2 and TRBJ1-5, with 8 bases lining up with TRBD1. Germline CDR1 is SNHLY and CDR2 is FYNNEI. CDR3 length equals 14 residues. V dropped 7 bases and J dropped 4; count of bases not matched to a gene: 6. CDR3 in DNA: TGTGCCAGCATGGACAGGGAATTTAATCAGCCCCAGCATTTT. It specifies CASMDREFNQPQHF.

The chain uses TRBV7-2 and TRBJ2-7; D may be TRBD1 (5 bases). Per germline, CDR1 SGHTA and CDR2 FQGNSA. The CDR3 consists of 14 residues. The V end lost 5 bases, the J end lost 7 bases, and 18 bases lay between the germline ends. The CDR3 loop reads CASSPIQALGEQYF. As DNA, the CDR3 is TGTGCCAGCAGCCCCATACAGGCGCTTGGGGAGCAGTACTTC.

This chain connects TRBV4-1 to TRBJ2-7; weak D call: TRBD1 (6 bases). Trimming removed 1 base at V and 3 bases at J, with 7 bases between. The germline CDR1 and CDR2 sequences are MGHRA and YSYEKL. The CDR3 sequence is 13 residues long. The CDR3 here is CASSQGTVYEQYF. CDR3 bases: TGCGCCAGCAGCCAAGGGACAGTCTACGAGCAGTACTTC.

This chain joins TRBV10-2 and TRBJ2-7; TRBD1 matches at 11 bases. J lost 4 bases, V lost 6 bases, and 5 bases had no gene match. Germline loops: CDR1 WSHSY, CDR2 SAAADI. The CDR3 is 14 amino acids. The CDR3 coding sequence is TGCGCCAGCAGCTATGGACAGGGGGCGTACGAGCAGTACTTC. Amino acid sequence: CASSYGQGAYEQYF.